The 24 T cell receptor beta chains reported below all come from one sample, sequenced in a study of metastatic and nonmetastatic thyroid tumors. Thyroid surgery was preceded by no treatment in any patient. TCRdb ran MiXCR on the PCR reads. The top ten hold roughly 8% of the sample, which has approximately 15,000 clones, about 23% seen once. The sequencing input was tumor tissue. The receptors shown here come from a female donor with papillary thyroid cancer or a benign thyroid nodule (not recorded which). Some clones in this sample may be carry-over from other donors' samples.

The chain is built from TRBV20-1 and TRBJ2-7; TRBD2 matches at 8 bases. The length of the CDR3 is 14 residues. Germline CDR1 is DFQATT and CDR2 is SNEGSKA (reference sequence). V shed 5 bases, J shed 7 bases, and the junction held 13 bases outside the gene matches. This chain's CDR3 is CSAPKLAVGGEQYF. CDR3 in DNA: TGCAGTGCTCCAAAACTAGCGGTAGGCGGGGAGCAGTACTTC.

This clone is labeled medium-sized (0.01 to 0.1%). This sample also contains other DNA sequences that code for the same CDR3. CDR3 coding DNA: TGTGCCATCAGTGAGTCCCGCGGACAGGGCAATGAGCAGTTCTTC. It yields the protein CAISESRGQGNEQFF. The V call is TRBV10-3, the J call TRBJ2-1; 8 nucleotides line up with TRBD1. Germline CDR1 and CDR2: ENHRY and SYGVKD. The J segment lost 6 bases and the V segment lost 0 bases, leaving 4 bases of the junction unmatched. The CDR3 is 15 residues long.

By frequency in the sample, this clone is medium-sized. The V and J genes are TRBV6-1 and TRBJ2-7; maybe TRBD2 (7 bases). V lost 6 bases to trimming and J lost 6 bases, with 27 bases between them. The length of the CDR3 is 17 residues. The V gene's germline CDR1 is MNHNS and CDR2 SASEGT. CDR3 sequence reads: CASRVVAGSRGGGEQYF. The CDR3 DNA follows: TGTGCCAGCAGGGTGGTAGCGGGTTCCCGGGGAGGGGGCGAGCAGTACTTC.

Worth noting for this clone: Just one base apart from a much larger clone, this may be a read error. The chain combines TRBV29-1 with TRBJ2-3; 9 bases are a match to TRBD2. The CDR3 has 14 residues. Per germline, CDR1 SQVTM and CDR2 ANQGSEA. The CDR3 nucleotides are TGCGGCGTCTCCTTAGCGGGAGCTACAGATACGCAGTATTTT. Protein: CGVSLAGATDTQYF.

This clone has ten or more counts. The chain is built from TRBV7-8 and TRBJ1-3, with D maybe TRBD1 (5 bases). CDR3 size: 17 residues. Germline CDR1 and CDR2: SGHVS and FQNEAQ. Trimming cost V 1 base and J 1 base, with 14 bases left between them. CDR3 amino acids: CASSLGGRGVSGNTIYF. DNA for the CDR3: TGTGCCAGCAGCTTAGGGGGCCGGGGAGTATCTGGAAACACCATATATTTT.

Ten or more counts support this clone. CDR3 amino acids: CASSSQGANYNEQFF. In DNA, the CDR3 is TGTGCCAGTAGTTCCCAGGGGGCCAACTACAATGAGCAGTTCTTC. The chain has TRBV19 and TRBJ2-1; TRBD1 matches at 8 bases. Germline V gene sequence: CDR1 LNHDA, CDR2 SQIVND (reference sequence). The junction had 6 bases not matched to a gene; V was cut back by 5 bases and J by 3 bases. CDR3 size: 15 residues.

This clone was detected many times. Other nucleotide sequences in the sample specify the same CDR3. CDR3 sequence: CASSRDTEAFF. The DNA of the CDR3 is TGTGCCAGCAGTCGTGACACTGAAGCTTTCTTT. The chain recombines TRBV6-1 with TRBJ1-1; no clear D gene. CDR1 is MNHNS, CDR2 SASEGT, per germline. The CDR3 runs to 11 residues. V lost 5 bases to trimming and J lost 3 bases, with 4 bases between them.

This clone occurred many times. The CDR3 loop is CASRKAGPQGEKLFF. The CDR3 DNA reads TGTGCCAGCAGGAAAGCAGGCCCCCAGGGGGAAAAACTGTTTTTT. The chain is built from TRBV27 and TRBJ1-4; D perhaps matches TRBD1 (6 bases). V gave up 6 bases and J gave up 8 bases, with 19 bases separating them. Germline loops: CDR1 MNHEY, CDR2 SMNVEV (reference sequence). The CDR3 is 15 residues long.

Ten or more counts support this clone. The gene calls are TRBV9 and TRBJ2-2, with 7 bases that match TRBD1. CDR3 length equals 17 residues. Trimming removed 1 base from V and 1 base from J; junction bases left unmatched: 7. Germline V CDR1 and CDR2: SGDLS, YYNGEE. The DNA of the CDR3 is TGTGCCAGCAGCGTAAGTCGACAGGGAATGAACACCGGGGAGCTGTTTTTT. It translates to CASSVSRQGMNTGELFF.

The CDR3 reads CSANAEGVGYEQYF. CDR3 in DNA: TGCAGTGCGAACGCTGAGGGGGTAGGCTACGAGCAGTACTTC. The genes are TRBV20-1 and TRBJ2-7, with a weak D call TRBD1 (6 bases). V dropped 6 bases and J dropped 3 bases, with 18 bases sitting between them. This CDR3 region has 14 residues. Per the germline V gene, CDR1 is DFQATT and CDR2 is SNEGSKA (reference sequence).

This clone has at least ten counts. This clone may be a read error of a much larger clone one base away. The CDR3 DNA sequence: TGTGCCGGCAGTTTTCAGGGGTCCTACAATGAGCAGTTCTTC. Its protein is CAGSFQGSYNEQFF. This chain connects TRBV12-3 or TRBV12-4 to TRBJ2-1; D may be TRBD1 (6 bases). The CDR3 is 14 amino acids.

This clone has only a few counts. The same CDR3 is also encoded by other DNA sequences in this sample. V is TRBV28 and J is TRBJ2-2; TRBD2 aligns across 7 bases. Germline-derived CDR1 and CDR2 are MDHEN and SYDVKM. Losses at the gene ends were 3 bases for V and 11 bases for J; bases not matched to a gene: 12. The CDR3 runs to 15 residues. As DNA, the CDR3 is TGTGCCAGCAGTTTGAACAGTGGGAGGGGCGGTGAGCTGTTTTTT. Amino acids: CASSLNSGRGGELFF. Supplemented by reference TRBV28 and TRBJ2-2, the full variable domain reads DVKVTQSSRYLVKRTGEKVFLECVQDMDHENMFWYRQDPGLGLRLIYFSYDVKMKEKGDIPEGYSVSREKKERFSLILESASTNQTSMYLCASSLNSGRGGELFFGEGSRLTVL.

As concerns this clone: One end of the junction does not line up with germline, which may come from a read error. The chain couples TRBV28 to TRBJ2-5, with 10 positions matching TRBD2. Germline assignment: CDR1 MDHEN and CDR2 SYDVKM. The CDR3 contains 16 residues. As DNA, the CDR3 is TGTGCCAACAGCCCCCCTAGCGGGAGTTTTGGGGAGACCAAGTACTTC. This gives the protein CANSPPSGSFGETKYF.

This clone was detected only a few times. This chain uses TRBV5-1 with TRBJ1-1; TRBD1 is a possible D gene (6 bases). Germline V gene sequence: CDR1 SGHRS, CDR2 YFSETQ. Trimming took 4 bases from V and 4 from J, leaving 20 bases between them. The CDR3 has 16 amino acids. CDR3 in DNA: TGCGCCAGCAGCCGGAACGCAGGGCAGGGGAGCACTGAAGCTTTCTTT. Residues: CASSRNAGQGSTEAFF.

This clone came up a few times. The junction departs from germline at one end; a sequencing error may be responsible. The rearrangement uses TRBV27 and TRBJ2-6; D is ambiguous. Germline V gene lookup returns CDR1 MNHEY and CDR2 SMNVEV (reference sequence). The length of the CDR3 is 17 residues. CDR3 in amino acids: CASSLFWHPSVANVLTF. CDR3 nucleotide sequence: TGTGCCAGCAGTTTATTTTGGCACCCATCTGTGGCCAACGTCCTGACTTTC.

J is TRBJ2-7 and V is TRBV28; 11 positions match TRBD2. Germline loops: CDR1 MDHEN, CDR2 SYDVKM. The CDR3 is 16 residues long. V shed 3 bases, J shed 4 bases, and the junction held 8 bases outside the gene matches. The CDR3 reads CASSFGGLAGAYEQYF. The DNA of the CDR3 is TGTGCCAGCAGTTTTGGCGGACTAGCGGGCGCATACGAGCAGTACTTC. The whole variable domain, remainder taken from reference TRBV28 and TRBJ2-7, is DVKVTQSSRYLVKRTGEKVFLECVQDMDHENMFWYRQDPGLGLRLIYFSYDVKMKEKGDIPEGYSVSREKKERFSLILESASTNQTSMYLCASSFGGLAGAYEQYFGPGTRLTVT.

The chain employs TRBV30 and TRBJ2-1, with a tentative D call TRBD2 (7 bases). V lost 8 bases, J lost 7 bases, and 15 bases lay in between. The CDR3 totals 12 residues. The V gene's germline CDR1 is GTSNPN and CDR2 SVGIG (reference sequence). CDR3 protein: CAGGGSGNEQFF. Here the CDR3 DNA reads TGTGCCGGGGGCGGGAGTGGTAATGAGCAGTTCTTC.

This clone was picked up many times. The chain joins TRBV19 to TRBJ2-1; 7 nucleotides agree with TRBD2. V dropped 8 bases and J dropped 1; count of bases not matched to a gene: 5. CDR3 size: 14 residues. Germline assignment: CDR1 LNHDA and CDR2 SQIVND (reference sequence). The CDR3: CASSSGFSYNEQFF. The CDR3 nucleotides read TGTGCCAGTTCTAGCGGATTTTCCTACAATGAGCAGTTCTTC.

This clone showed up many times. DNA for the CDR3: TGTGCCAGCAGCCAGGAACAGGGGGGGTCCTATAATTCACCCCTCCACTTT. Translated: CASSQEQGGSYNSPLHF. This chain joins TRBV27 and TRBJ1-6, with 8 bases fitting TRBD1. Per germline, CDR1 MNHEY and CDR2 SMNVEV (reference sequence). The trim removed 6 bases at V and 1 base at J, leaving 8 bases unmatched. The CDR3 sequence is 17 residues long.

This rearrangement joins TRBV27 to TRBJ2-7; TRBD2 matches 8 bases. Germline loops: CDR1 MNHEY, CDR2 SMNVEV (reference sequence). V lost 5 bases and J lost 6; bases outside the gene matches: 6. The CDR3 runs 13 residues. As DNA, the CDR3 is TGTGCCAGCAGTCCGCACGGGGGGGGCGAGCAGTACTTC. It encodes CASSPHGGGEQYF.

This clone was counted between two and nine times. The V gene is TRBV27, the J gene TRBJ1-6; D ambiguous. This CDR3 has 12 residues. The germline V gene encodes CDR1 MNHEY and CDR2 SMNVEV (reference sequence). The ends were cut back, 6 bases at V and 9 bases at J, with 9 bases in the middle. CDR3 nucleotides: TGTGCCAGCAGCTTCTTGTCTTCACCCCTCCACTTT. It is translated as CASSFLSSPLHF.

For this clone: The sample has other DNA sequences that encode this CDR3 too. The chain couples TRBV4-1 to TRBJ2-7; 8 bases align to TRBD1. The V segment lost 4 bases and the J segment 2 bases; nucleotides outside the gene matches: 10. CDR3 length equals 16 residues. CDR1 and CDR2 (germline): MGHRA, YSYEKL. The CDR3 sequence: CASSPTPGQGAYEQYF. DNA for the CDR3: TGCGCCAGCAGCCCGACACCTGGACAGGGTGCCTACGAGCAGTACTTC.

This clone ranks as medium-sized. Written as DNA, the CDR3 is TGTGCCAGCAGTGTTTTTGCGGGAGGGCCCAAGGACAATGAGCAGTTCTTC. It encodes CASSVFAGGPKDNEQFF. The rearrangement joins TRBV2 to TRBJ2-1; 9 bases are shared with TRBD2. The CDR3 totals 17 residues. J was trimmed by 5 bases and V by 4 bases; bases with no gene match: 12. CDR1 and CDR2 (germline): SNHLY, FYNNEI.

This chain joins TRBV6-1 and TRBJ1-3; D is undetermined. This CDR3 has 13 residues. V lost 7 bases, J lost 0 bases, and 7 bases lay in between. Germline V gene sequence: CDR1 MNHNS, CDR2 SASEGT. The CDR3 bases are TGTGCCAGCATGTGGTCCTCTGGAAACACCATATATTTT. Its protein product is CASMWSSGNTIYF.